What follows are 10 T cell receptor beta chains derived from one specimen sequenced in a study of PD-1 blockade in classical Hodgkin lymphoma. Autologous stem cell transplantation was followed by relapse in every patient, and brentuximab vedotin exposure varied. The table came from immunoSEQ multiplex PCR; TCRdb's copy has only in-frame clones and leaves some out. The data show approximately 150,000 clones, around four fifths seen once. Sequencing used peripheral blood mononuclear cells (PBMCs), obtained before the second cycle of nivolumab. The receptors here all came from a human donor with classical Hodgkin lymphoma.

This chain links TRBV6-6 with TRBJ1-4, with D perhaps TRBD1 (5 bases). The germline V and J ends were trimmed by 5 bases and 4 bases, with 14 bases remaining between them. Germline CDR1 MNHNY, CDR2 SVGAGI (reference sequence). The CDR3 has 15 amino acids. Here the CDR3 DNA reads TGTGCCAGCAGTAAACTCAGGGTTCTTAATGAAAAACTGTTTTTT. Translated, it gives CASSKLRVLNEKLFF.

The J gene is TRBJ2-1, the V gene TRBV19; TRBD1 aligns across 8 bases. This CDR3 comprises 15 residues. CDR1 LNHDA and CDR2 SQIVND come from the germline V gene (reference sequence). V was clipped by 4 bases and J by 4 bases; unmatched bases: 6. The CDR3 is CASSRGDRRYNEQFF. CDR3 nucleotides: TGTGCCAGTAGTAGGGGGGACAGGCGTTACAATGAGCAGTTCTTC.

The chain carries TRBV5-5 and TRBJ1-1; D might be TRBD1 (5 bases). This CDR3 comprises 15 residues. V lost 1 base and J 3 bases, leaving 13 bases between the germline ends. The germline V gene encodes CDR1 SGHKS and CDR2 YYEKEE (reference sequence). The CDR3 reads CASSLSAQGHTEAFF. DNA for the CDR3: TGTGCCAGCAGCTTGAGCGCCCAGGGACACACTGAAGCTTTCTTT. Together with reference TRBV5-5 and TRBJ1-1, the CDR3 gives the full variable domain: DAGVTQSPTHLIKTRGQQVTLRCSPISGHKSVSWYQQVLGQGPQFIFQYYEKEERGRGNFPDRFSARQFPNYSSELNVNALLLGDSALYLCASSLSAQGHTEAFFGQGTRLTVV.

The rearrangement joins TRBV27 to TRBJ1-1; D might be TRBD1 (5 bases). The ends were cut back, 2 bases at V and 5 bases at J, with 9 bases in the middle. This CDR3 region has 13 residues. The germline CDR1 and CDR2 sequences are MNHEY and SMNVEV (reference sequence). CDR3 in DNA: TGTGCCAGCAGTTTAATGGGGCATACTGAAGCTTTCTTT. This gives the protein CASSLMGHTEAFF.

The gene calls are TRBV10-3 and TRBJ2-3; TRBD2 matches 14 bases. V shed 6 bases and J 5 bases; nucleotides not matched to a gene: 7. This CDR3 spans 16 amino acids. CDR1 and CDR2 (germline): ENHRY, SYGVKD. In DNA, the CDR3 is TGTGCCATCAGCACGGGACTAGCGGGGGAGGAAGATACGCAGTATTTT. As protein: CAISTGLAGEEDTQYF.

The V call is TRBV9, the J call TRBJ2-1, with D tentatively TRBD2 (6 bases). The CDR3 is 14 amino acids. The V and J ends lost 3 bases and 12 bases respectively, with 19 bases between them. Germline loops: CDR1 SGDLS, CDR2 YYNGEE. The CDR3 nucleotides read TGTGCCAGCAGCGCCGGGGTGGGGCGGGATAGGCAGTTCTTC. Protein sequence: CASSAGVGRDRQFF.

V gene TRBV28 combines with J gene TRBJ1-2; no clear D. With 6 bases removed from V and 5 bases from J, the gap between germline ends came to 13 bases. The CDR3 extends over 13 amino acids. CDR1 MDHEN and CDR2 SYDVKM come from the germline V gene. This CDR3 is CASRPGFNYGYTF. Written as DNA, the CDR3 is TGTGCCAGCAGACCGGGGTTTAATTATGGCTACACCTTC.

The chain uses TRBV27 and TRBJ2-1; 7 bases map to TRBD1. Germline CDR1 and CDR2: MNHEY and SMNVEV (reference sequence). Losses at the gene ends were 5 bases for V and 7 bases for J; bases not matched to a gene: 2. The CDR3 runs 12 residues. The CDR3 DNA reads as TGTGCCAGCAGTGACAGGGAGAATGAGCAGTTCTTC. This codes for CASSDRENEQFF.

This chain joins TRBV6-6 and TRBJ1-4, with TRBD1 matching over 10 bases. The CDR3 runs 16 residues. V was pared by 5 bases and J by 3 bases, with 6 bases of the junction left unmatched. Germline lookup yields CDR1 MNHNY and CDR2 SVGAGI (reference sequence). CDR3: CASSPGQGTANEKLFF. CDR3 DNA sequence: TGTGCCAGCAGTCCGGGACAGGGGACGGCTAATGAAAAACTGTTTTTT.

The rearrangement joins TRBV4-2 to TRBJ2-1; 7 positions agree with TRBD1. With V trimmed by 0 bases and J by 6 bases, 2 bases remained unmatched. The length of the CDR3 is 14 residues. The germline CDR1 and CDR2 sequences are LGHNA and YNFKEQ. DNA for the CDR3: TGTGCCAGCAGCCAAGAACAGGGGATCAATGAGCAGTTCTTC. Translation: CASSQEQGINEQFF.